This TCR beta chain was found in a study of blood T cell repertoires in COVID-19. Study as a whole: Spain, Italy and the United States supplied samples that represented acute and convalescent COVID-19.

How the authors handled the data: Amplified reference gene primers provided the basis for estimating nucleated cell counts. The assay was immunoSEQ multiplex PCR, and TCRdb's table has in-frame clones only and misses some. V and J calls and clone size are those listed in that table; D and trimming were worked out from the DNA. Among 55,000 to 70,000 clones, about nine tenths were seen once, and the ten largest hold 11%. Trimming cost V 4 bases and J 5 bases, with 18 bases left between them. This CDR3 spans 15 amino acids. The germline V gene has CDR1 SGHRS and CDR2 YFSETQ. The chain combines TRBV5-1 with TRBJ1-1; tentatively, D is TRBD1 (6 bases). This clonotype originated in a woman in her late teens or twenties with acute or convalescent COVID-19. The sequenced sample consisted of peripheral blood. CDR3 region: CASSPRTEGWTEAFF. The CDR3 coding sequence is TGCGCCAGCAGCCCCCGGACAGAGGGGTGGACTGAAGCTTTCTTT.